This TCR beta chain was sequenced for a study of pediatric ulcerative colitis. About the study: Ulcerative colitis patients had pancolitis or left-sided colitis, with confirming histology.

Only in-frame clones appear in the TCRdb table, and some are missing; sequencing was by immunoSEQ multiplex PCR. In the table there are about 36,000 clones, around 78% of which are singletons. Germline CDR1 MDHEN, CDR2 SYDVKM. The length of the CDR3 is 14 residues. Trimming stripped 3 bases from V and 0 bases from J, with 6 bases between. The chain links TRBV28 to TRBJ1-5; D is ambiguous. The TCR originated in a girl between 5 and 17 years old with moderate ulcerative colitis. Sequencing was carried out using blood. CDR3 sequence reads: CASSLILSNQPQHF. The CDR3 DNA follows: TGTGCCAGCAGTTTGATCCTTAGCAATCAGCCCCAGCATTTT.